A single sample is the source of the 30 T cell receptor beta chains below, sequenced in a study of siplizumab effects on memory and regulatory T cells. Sequencing was performed with immunoSEQ multiplex PCR; in TCRdb, only in-frame clones are kept and a portion is missing. The table lists roughly 64,000 clones, around 96% of them singletons, with about 0.1% in the top ten. Sequenced input: naive CD8+ T cells sorted from blood. These receptors were taken from a human donor in good health.

This chain connects TRBV27 to TRBJ1-5; no reliable D call. Germline lookup yields CDR1 MNHEY and CDR2 SMNVEV (reference sequence). V lost 10 bases to trimming and J lost 4 bases, with 11 bases between them. The CDR3 is made up of 12 amino acids. The DNA of the CDR3 is TGTGCCACTAGCCGGTGGAATCAGCCCCAGCATTTT. Residues: CATSRWNQPQHF.

J is TRBJ1-5 and V is TRBV21-1; no DNA check was done on the table's D call, TRBD1. TRBV21-1 is a recognized pseudogene. This CDR3 has 19 residues. CDR3 residues: CASSKVRLSRVYSNQPQHF. CDR3 DNA: TGTGCCAGCAGCAAAGTTAGGTTAAGCAGGGTATATAGCAATCAGCCCCAGCATTTT.

The rearrangement links TRBV10-1 to TRBJ2-5; TRBD2 matches 13 bases. TRBJ2-7 matches the DNA end more closely, so the J call is doubtful. CDR3 length: 18 amino acids. Germline values: CDR1 WNHNN, CDR2 SYGVQD (reference sequence). CDR3 DNA: TGCGCCAGCAGTGACCTAACTAGCGGGGGGGCCTGGGACGACGAGCAGTACTTC. Its protein is CASSDLTSGGAWDDEQYF.

The table lists this clone with a count of one. The chain employs TRBV9 and TRBJ2-5; TRBD2 agrees at 12 bases. V gave up 3 bases and J gave up 11 bases; unmatched junction bases: 8. The V gene's germline CDR1 is SGDLS and CDR2 YYNGEE. The CDR3 spans 14 residues. The CDR3 spells CASSDGLAGREQYF. CDR3 DNA: TGTGCCAGCAGCGACGGACTAGCGGGGAGGGAGCAGTACTTC.

This clone was picked up one time. The chain recombines TRBV6-5 with TRBJ1-2; TRBD1 aligns across 7 bases. V was clipped by 6 bases and J by 6 bases; unmatched bases: 4. CDR1 and CDR2 (germline): MNHEY, SVGAGI. This CDR3 has 12 residues. The CDR3: CASSQGVNGYTF. DNA of the CDR3: TGTGCCAGCAGCCAGGGGGTGAATGGCTACACCTTC.

The genes are TRBV27 and TRBJ1-6, with no clear D. Trimming removed 2 bases from V and 5 bases from J, with 10 bases in between. In germline, CDR1 is MNHEY, CDR2 SMNVEV (reference sequence). The CDR3 runs to 15 residues. The CDR3 region is CASSLVRYHNSPLHF. The DNA for the CDR3 is TGTGCCAGCAGTTTAGTGAGATATCATAATTCACCCCTCCACTTT.

The DNA of the CDR3 is TGTGCCAGCAGCTTAGGCAGGGAGGGGGAAGCTAACTATGGCTACACCTTC. It specifies CASSLGREGEANYGYTF. This sequence joins TRBV7-9 and TRBJ1-2; a weak D match, TRBD1 (6 bases). V was clipped by 1 base and J by 0 bases, with 15 bases between them. Germline loops: CDR1 SEHNR, CDR2 FQNEAQ (reference sequence). The CDR3 loop spans 17 amino acids.

The chain links TRBV4-1 to TRBJ2-2; D is ambiguous. The V end lost 0 bases, the J end lost 7 bases, and 9 bases lay between the germline ends. The CDR3 consists of 14 residues. The V gene's germline CDR1 is MGHRA and CDR2 YSYEKL. The CDR3 nucleotides are TGCGCCAGCAGCCAAGAATCCGGATACGGGGAGCTGTTTTTT. Translated, it gives CASSQESGYGELFF.

This chain uses TRBV7-6 with TRBJ2-3; 7 bases line up with TRBD2. This CDR3 contains 13 residues. Germline V gene sequence: CDR1 SGHVS, CDR2 FNYEAQ. V lost 4 bases to trimming and J lost 6 bases; unmatched junction nucleotides: 4. The CDR3 coding sequence is TGTGCCAGCAGCTCCTGGGGGGGGGATACGCAGTATTTT. It is translated as CASSSWGGDTQYF.

The rearrangement uses TRBV11-3 and TRBJ2-1; TRBD1 agrees at 7 bases. The germline V gene encodes CDR1 SGHNT and CDR2 YENEEA. The CDR3 extends over 17 amino acids. V lost 5 bases, J lost 3 bases, and 13 bases stayed unmatched. The CDR3 loop reads CASSLGRTGARYNEQFF. The CDR3 DNA reads as TGTGCCAGCAGCCTCGGTAGGACAGGCGCACGCTACAATGAGCAGTTCTTC.

Concerning this clone: The same CDR3 arises from other DNA sequences in this sample as well. The chain has TRBV9 and TRBJ2-2; the D gene is possibly TRBD2 (6 bases). Trimming took 2 bases from V and 5 from J, leaving 10 bases between them. The germline V gene has CDR1 SGDLS and CDR2 YYNGEE. The CDR3 length is 14 residues. Written as DNA, the CDR3 is TGTGCCAGCAGCGTTGGGGGAGGAACCGGGGAGCTGTTTTTT. Translation gives CASSVGGGTGELFF.

Only one count was recorded for this clone. V gene TRBV27 combines with J gene TRBJ2-7; the match to TRBD1 covers 10 bases. This CDR3 spans 14 amino acids. Trimming cost V 2 bases and J 3 bases; bases outside gene matches: 1. CDR1 and CDR2 (germline): MNHEY, SMNVEV (reference sequence). CDR3 nucleotides: TGTGCCAGCAGTTTACGGACAGGGGGCTACGAGCAGTACTTC. The encoded protein is CASSLRTGGYEQYF.

The J gene is TRBJ1-5, the V gene TRBV6-4, with D unclear. The V end lost 3 bases, the J end lost 6 bases, and 24 bases lay between the germline ends. The CDR3 contains 18 residues. Germline assignment: CDR1 MRHNA and CDR2 SNTAGT. This chain's CDR3 is CASSEEFCGLASGQPQHF. CDR3 DNA sequence: TGTGCCAGCAGTGAGGAATTCTGTGGGCTGGCATCGGGTCAGCCCCAGCATTTT.

The J gene is TRBJ2-7, the V gene TRBV7-9; the D gene is possibly TRBD1 (5 bases). The CDR3 consists of 11 residues. Germline-derived CDR1 and CDR2 are SEHNR and FQNEAQ (reference sequence). The V end was cut by 6 bases, the J end by 5 bases, with 8 bases between. The CDR3 nucleotides are TGTGCCAGCAGGGCAGGGCACGAGCAGTACTTC. Translation: CASRAGHEQYF.

This chain links TRBV27 with TRBJ2-5, with TRBD2 identical over 11 bases. V dropped 6 bases and J dropped 3; count of bases not matched to a gene: 6. Germline assignment: CDR1 MNHEY and CDR2 SMNVEV (reference sequence). This CDR3 is 15 amino acids long. This CDR3 is CASRVLAGEKETQYF. DNA of the CDR3: TGTGCCAGCAGGGTACTAGCGGGGGAAAAAGAGACCCAGTACTTC.

The V gene is TRBV13, the J gene TRBJ1-2, with D perhaps matching TRBD1 (6 bases). CDR3 length: 15 residues. CDR1 is PRHDT, CDR2 FYEKMQ, per germline (reference sequence). V was cut by 5 bases and J by 4 bases, with 17 bases left in between. Here the CDR3 DNA reads TGTGCCAGCAGCCTGGGGGTCAACAGGGCCTATGGCTACACCTTC. Amino acids: CASSLGVNRAYGYTF.

This CDR3 is CASSPSENTGELFF. The CDR3 bases are TGTGCCAGCAGCCCGAGTGAGAACACCGGGGAGCTGTTTTTT. The rearrangement joins TRBV11-1 to TRBJ2-2; D is unresolved. Germline CDR1 reads SGHAT; CDR2 reads FQDESV (reference sequence). The ends were cut back, 5 bases at V and 1 base at J, with 8 bases in the middle. The CDR3 extends over 14 amino acids.

CDR3 in DNA: TGCGCCAGCAGCTTGGTTGGAACCGGGGAGCTGTTTTTT. It specifies CASSLVGTGELFF. The chain employs TRBV5-1 and TRBJ2-2; D ambiguous. CDR3 length: 13 residues. Between the trimmed V and J ends, which lost 0 bases and 5 bases, there was a span of 5 bases. The germline V gene encodes CDR1 SGHRS and CDR2 YFSETQ.

The gene calls are TRBV19 and TRBJ2-3; 7 bases are a match to TRBD2. V shed 6 bases, J shed 4 bases, and the junction held 19 bases outside the gene matches. Germline CDR1 LNHDA, CDR2 SQIVND (reference sequence). The CDR3 runs 18 residues. CDR3 nucleotides: TGTGCCAGTAGCCCCTTTCCCACAGCGGCAAGCGGGGCAGATACGCAGTATTTT. Its translation: CASSPFPTAASGADTQYF. Complete variable domain (other parts from reference TRBV19 and TRBJ2-3): DGGITQSPKYLFRKEGQNVTLSCEQNLNHDAMYWYRQDPGQGLRLIYYSQIVNDFQKGDIAEGYSVSREKKESFPLTVTSAQKNPTAFYLCASSPFPTAASGADTQYFGPGTRLTVL.

The chain employs TRBV7-6 and TRBJ2-3; a weak D match, TRBD2 (6 bases). Germline V gene lookup returns CDR1 SGHVS and CDR2 FNYEAQ. The CDR3 runs to 15 residues. V dropped 4 bases and J dropped 3 bases, with 14 bases sitting between them. CDR3 sequence (DNA): TGTGCCAGCAGCTCCGCCGGGCTAGCGACAGATACGCAGTATTTT. Its protein is CASSSAGLATDTQYF.

The chain is built from TRBV4-2 and TRBJ2-5; 9 bases line up with TRBD1. The CDR3 consists of 15 residues. The J segment lost 5 bases and the V segment lost 4 bases, leaving 8 bases of the junction unmatched. CDR1 and CDR2 from the germline V gene are LGHNA and YNFKEQ. This CDR3 reads CASSPKDRGGETQYF. The CDR3 nucleotides read TGTGCCAGCAGCCCAAAGGACAGGGGCGGGGAGACCCAGTACTTC.

This clone was counted between two and nine times. J is TRBJ1-1 and V is TRBV6-6, with a weak D call TRBD1 (5 bases). CDR1 and CDR2 from the germline V gene are MNHNY and SVGAGI (reference sequence). CDR3 length equals 14 residues. Between the trimmed V and J ends, which lost 6 bases and 1 base, there was a span of 12 bases. The CDR3 DNA reads TGTGCCAGCAGCTTACCTCAGGGGAACACTGAAGCTTTCTTT. This sequence encodes CASSLPQGNTEAFF.

The genes are TRBV4-1 and TRBJ2-1; D not resolved. The CDR3 runs 12 residues. V was pared by 1 base and J by 7 bases, with 5 bases between. The germline CDR1 and CDR2 sequences are MGHRA and YSYEKL. As DNA, the CDR3 is TGCGCCAGCAGCCAAGCGAGGAATGAGCAGTTCTTC. Translated: CASSQARNEQFF.

This chain links TRBV7-9 with TRBJ2-4, with TRBD2 identical over 9 bases. The trim removed 5 bases at V and 1 base at J, leaving 6 bases unmatched. The CDR3 is 16 amino acids. CDR1 and CDR2 from the germline V gene are SEHNR and FQNEAQ (reference sequence). The CDR3 spells CASSNPLAGAKNIQYF. CDR3 nucleotides: TGTGCCAGCAGCAACCCTCTAGCGGGGGCCAAAAACATTCAGTACTTC.

The chain links TRBV27 to TRBJ2-7; 8 nucleotides align to TRBD1. J was trimmed by 12 bases and V by 5 bases; bases with no gene match: 12. In germline, CDR1 is MNHEY, CDR2 SMNVEV (reference sequence). CDR3 length: 13 residues. The CDR3 DNA is TGTGCCAGCAGTCCAGGGGACAGGACTTTTTTGTACTTC. Protein sequence: CASSPGDRTFLYF.

CDR3 amino acids: CASSIWQGANTGELFF. Here the CDR3 DNA reads TGTGCCAGTAGTATCTGGCAGGGGGCGAACACCGGGGAGCTGTTTTTT. This chain uses TRBV19 with TRBJ2-2; 7 positions agree with TRBD1. The CDR3 extends over 16 amino acids. The junction had 4 bases not matched to a gene; V was cut back by 3 bases and J by 0 bases. Germline V lookup: CDR1 LNHDA, CDR2 SQIVND (reference sequence).

Comment on this clone: Other nucleotide sequences from this sample produce the same CDR3. The rearrangement joins TRBV5-6 to TRBJ1-5; TRBD1 matches 8 bases. This CDR3 region has 14 residues. Germline V gene data show CDR1 as SGHDT and CDR2 as YYEEEE. The J segment lost 5 bases and the V segment lost 0 bases, leaving 1 base of the junction unmatched. The CDR3 coding sequence is TGTGCCAGCAGCTTGGGGACAGGGTATCAGCCCCAGCATTTT. Amino acids: CASSLGTGYQPQHF.

The CDR3 sequence is CASNGGMNTEAFF. DNA for the CDR3: TGTGCCAGCAATGGGGGGATGAACACTGAAGCTTTCTTT. The chain uses TRBV6-1 and TRBJ1-1, with D perhaps TRBD1 (5 bases). The CDR3 runs to 13 residues. The ends were cut back, 7 bases at V and 0 bases at J, with 9 bases in the middle. Germline loops: CDR1 MNHNS, CDR2 SASEGT.

The V and J genes are TRBV28 and TRBJ2-2; perhaps D is TRBD1 or TRBD2 (6 bases each). Germline CDR1 is MDHEN and CDR2 is SYDVKM. Deletions cut 2 bases from V and 6 bases from J, with 13 bases between. The CDR3 runs 15 residues. In DNA form, the CDR3 reads TGTGCCAGCAGTTTACGGGGGCTCCAGGCCGGGGAGCTGTTTTTT. Its translation: CASSLRGLQAGELFF.

This rearrangement joins TRBV6-6 to TRBJ2-7; D may correspond to TRBD1 or TRBD2 (5 bases each). The germline V and J ends were trimmed by 2 bases and 0 bases, with 8 bases remaining between them. Germline loops: CDR1 MNHNY, CDR2 SVGAGI (reference sequence). The CDR3 contains 14 residues. CDR3 in DNA: TGTGCCAGCAGTTACCGGGACGACTCCTACGAGCAGTACTTC. Residues: CASSYRDDSYEQYF.